This T cell receptor beta chain was identified in a study of blood T cell repertoires in COVID-19. In the study overall: T cells, B-cell-depleted T cells, or PBMCs supplied cDNA or gDNA.

In the authors' workflow: Reference gene primer amplification in the assay estimated nucleated cell counts. Assay: immunoSEQ multiplex PCR; the TCRdb copy retains only in-frame clones and omits some. The V and J calls and clone size are taken from that table; D and trimming were inferred from the DNA. The data contain around 160,000 clones, more than 75% of them singletons. Germline CDR1 LGHDT, CDR2 YNNKEL (reference sequence). V shed 3 bases and J shed 2 bases, with 10 bases lying between them. The CDR3 extends over 14 amino acids. Sequencing was done on a sample of peripheral blood. This TCR was sampled from a man of 80 years or more with acute or convalescent COVID-19. V and J are TRBV3-1 (or the pseudogene TRBV3-2) and TRBJ1-2; D is ambiguous. The CDR3 DNA is TGTGCCAGCAGCCATTCCGGAGTCAACTATGGCTACACCTTC. Its protein is CASSHSGVNYGYTF.